This is a list of T cell receptor beta chains from one sample in a study of T cells in Graves' hyperthyroidism and ophthalmopathy. TCRdb called the multiplex PCR reads again in MiXCR, with one record for every CDR3 protein. The table records about 600,000 distinct CDR3 sequences, 12% to 15% of them present only once. Material: blood. These receptors all stem from a young woman with Graves' ophthalmopathy. Both conserved end residues are part of each CDR3. The order of the fields is J gene, clone size, V gene, D gene, CDR3 DNA, CDR3 protein. D genes are given only for firm matches. Not every row has a clone size; where given, it reads once, few, many or a size class.

j_call: TRBJ2-1; clone_size: many; v_call: TRBV5-1; d_call: NA; cdr3_nt: TGCGCCAGTTCACAGGGCAGCTCCTACAATGAGCAGTTCTTC; cdr3_aa: CASSQGSSYNEQFF
j_call: TRBJ2-3; clone_size: NA; v_call: TRBV15; d_call: TRBD2; cdr3_nt: TGTGCCACCAGCAGGCGGGGGGGGCTGACAGATACGCAGTATTTT; cdr3_aa: CATSRRGGLTDTQYF
j_call: TRBJ1-1; clone_size: many; v_call: TRBV7-9; d_call: NA; cdr3_nt: TGTGCCAGCAGTTTAACAGAGAACACTGAAGCTTTCTTT; cdr3_aa: CASSLTENTEAFF
j_call: TRBJ1-4; clone_size: few; v_call: TRBV3-1; d_call: NA; cdr3_nt: TGTGCCAGCAGCCCGCTCCTGACTGGAACTAATGAAAAACTGTTTTTT; cdr3_aa: CASSPLLTGTNEKLFF
j_call: TRBJ2-7; clone_size: NA; v_call: TRBV9; d_call: NA; cdr3_nt: TGTGCCAGCGGGCAGGGTAACTACGAGCAGTACTTC; cdr3_aa: CASGQGNYEQYF
j_call: TRBJ1-2; clone_size: many; v_call: TRBV7-9; d_call: NA; cdr3_nt: TGTGCCAGCAGGGCTGCAGGGCACTATGGCTACACCTTC; cdr3_aa: CASRAAGHYGYTF
j_call: TRBJ1-2; clone_size: NA; v_call: TRBV25-1; d_call: NA; cdr3_nt: TGTGCCAGCAGTGGGGAGACAGGCTATGGCTACACCTTC; cdr3_aa: CASSGETGYGYTF
j_call: TRBJ1-1; clone_size: NA; v_call: TRBV27; d_call: NA; cdr3_nt: TGTGCCAGCAGTTACCTGGTCAGCACTGAAGCTTTCTTT; cdr3_aa: CASSYLVSTEAFF
j_call: TRBJ1-3; clone_size: NA; v_call: TRBV28; d_call: TRBD1; cdr3_nt: TGTGCCAGTAGCCCGGGACAGGTGCGCTCTGGAAACACCATATATTTT; cdr3_aa: CASSPGQVRSGNTIYF
j_call: TRBJ2-1; clone_size: many; v_call: TRBV7-8; d_call: NA; cdr3_nt: TGTGCCAGCAGCTCTCAAGGTCTCAGGGTAGGCCCCTACAATGAGCAGTTCTTC; cdr3_aa: CASSSQGLRVGPYNEQFF
j_call: TRBJ1-3; clone_size: NA; v_call: TRBV5-5; d_call: NA; cdr3_nt: TGTGCCAGCAGCTTGGATTGGTTGTACCGAAACACCATATATTTT; cdr3_aa: CASSLDWLYRNTIYF
j_call: TRBJ1-2; clone_size: many; v_call: TRBV30; d_call: NA; cdr3_nt: TGTGCCTGGAGTCTGGGTGGCTATGGCTACACCTTC; cdr3_aa: CAWSLGGYGYTF
j_call: TRBJ1-2; clone_size: few; v_call: TRBV5-6; d_call: TRBD1; cdr3_nt: TGTGCCAGCAGCTTGGGGGGACAGGGTGACTATGGCTACACCTTC; cdr3_aa: CASSLGGQGDYGYTF
j_call: TRBJ1-4; clone_size: NA; v_call: TRBV4-3; d_call: NA; cdr3_nt: TGCGCCAGCAGCCAAGATTGGGCTACTAATGAAAAACTGTTTTTT; cdr3_aa: CASSQDWATNEKLFF
j_call: TRBJ2-1; clone_size: many; v_call: TRBV18; d_call: NA; cdr3_nt: TGTGCCAGCTCCTTACCCCCAGGGCCTCGATCCTACAATGAGCAGTTCTTC; cdr3_aa: CASSLPPGPRSYNEQFF
j_call: TRBJ2-3; clone_size: NA; v_call: TRBV7-6; d_call: NA; cdr3_nt: TGTGCCAGCAGCTTAGTTTTGGGGGATACGCAGTATTTT; cdr3_aa: CASSLVLGDTQYF
j_call: TRBJ1-6; clone_size: few; v_call: TRBV7-3; d_call: TRBD1; cdr3_nt: TGTGCCAGCAGCTTATGGGACAGAAATTCACCCCTCCACTTT; cdr3_aa: CASSLWDRNSPLHF
j_call: TRBJ1-2; clone_size: many; v_call: TRBV12-3/TRBV12-4; d_call: TRBD1; cdr3_nt: TGTGCCAGCAGTTGGGACAGAGGGGACTATGGCTACACCTTC; cdr3_aa: CASSWDRGDYGYTF
j_call: TRBJ2-5; clone_size: many; v_call: TRBV4-2; d_call: NA; cdr3_nt: TGTGCCAGCAGCCAAGAGGAGCAGACCCAGTACTTC; cdr3_aa: CASSQEEQTQYF
j_call: TRBJ1-6; clone_size: many; v_call: TRBV30; d_call: NA; cdr3_nt: TGTGCCTGGAGTGGGGGGGGGACCCACTCACCCCTCCACTTT; cdr3_aa: CAWSGGGTHSPLHF
j_call: TRBJ2-3; clone_size: many; v_call: TRBV7-3; d_call: NA; cdr3_nt: TGTGCCAGCAGCTTAACCGGAGGGGGCACAGATACGCAGTATTTT; cdr3_aa: CASSLTGGGTDTQYF
j_call: TRBJ2-7; clone_size: NA; v_call: TRBV15; d_call: NA; cdr3_nt: TGTGCCACCAGCAGATCTTCCGGGAACTACGAGCAGTACTTC; cdr3_aa: CATSRSSGNYEQYF
j_call: TRBJ1-5; clone_size: many; v_call: TRBV12-3/TRBV12-4; d_call: NA; cdr3_nt: TGTGCCAGCAGCCGGGACGGATATCAGCCCCAGCATTTT; cdr3_aa: CASSRDGYQPQHF
j_call: TRBJ2-7; clone_size: few; v_call: TRBV30; d_call: TRBD2; cdr3_nt: TGTGCCTGGGAACCGGGACTAGCGGGCGAAGAGCAGTACTTC; cdr3_aa: CAWEPGLAGEEQYF
j_call: TRBJ2-1; clone_size: few; v_call: TRBV19; d_call: NA; cdr3_nt: TGTGCCAGTAGTATAGGTGGCAGTAGCTCCTACAATGAGCAGTTCTTC; cdr3_aa: CASSIGGSSSYNEQFF
j_call: TRBJ2-7; clone_size: few; v_call: TRBV4-3; d_call: NA; cdr3_nt: TGCGCCAGCAGCCAAATCGCCGGTCCAGGGACCTACGAGCAGTACTTC; cdr3_aa: CASSQIAGPGTYEQYF
j_call: TRBJ2-1; clone_size: NA; v_call: TRBV18; d_call: NA; cdr3_nt: TGTGCCAGCTCGAAGGACCGGGGGGAGCAGTTCTTC; cdr3_aa: CASSKDRGEQFF
j_call: TRBJ2-5; clone_size: many; v_call: TRBV18; d_call: NA; cdr3_nt: TGTGCCAGCTCACCACCAGGAGGGGAGACCCAGTACTTC; cdr3_aa: CASSPPGGETQYF
j_call: TRBJ2-1; clone_size: many; v_call: TRBV5-1; d_call: NA; cdr3_nt: TGCGCCAGCAGCGGCGTGGGCTTAAACAATGAGCAGTTCTTC; cdr3_aa: CASSGVGLNNEQFF
j_call: TRBJ2-1; clone_size: many; v_call: TRBV7-7; d_call: TRBD2; cdr3_nt: TGTGCTAGCAGCTTAGGGCTAGCGGGAGAGGCTGAGCAGTTCTTC; cdr3_aa: CASSLGLAGEAEQFF
j_call: TRBJ2-2; clone_size: few; v_call: TRBV7-9; d_call: TRBD2; cdr3_nt: TGTGCCAGCAGCTTAGTGCGGGAGCGGAACACCGGGGAGCTGTTTTTT; cdr3_aa: CASSLVRERNTGELFF
j_call: TRBJ1-4; clone_size: many; v_call: TRBV28; d_call: NA; cdr3_nt: TGTGCCAGCAGTGCCTATCAGCCCCATGAAAAACTGTTTTTT; cdr3_aa: CASSAYQPHEKLFF
j_call: TRBJ2-4; clone_size: NA; v_call: TRBV4-1; d_call: TRBD2; cdr3_nt: TGCGCCAGCAGCCAGACTAGCGGAGAAGCCAAAAACATTCAGTACTTC; cdr3_aa: CASSQTSGEAKNIQYF
j_call: TRBJ2-4; clone_size: few; v_call: TRBV4-1; d_call: TRBD2; cdr3_nt: TGCGCCAGCAGCCATTGGGAACTAGCGGGTGACATTCAGTACTTC; cdr3_aa: CASSHWELAGDIQYF
j_call: TRBJ2-7; clone_size: many; v_call: TRBV12-3/TRBV12-4; d_call: NA; cdr3_nt: TGTGCCAGCAGTACGAGGGGACTTGGAGGTAACGAGCAGTACTTC; cdr3_aa: CASSTRGLGGNEQYF
j_call: TRBJ2-2; clone_size: NA; v_call: TRBV6-1; d_call: NA; cdr3_nt: TGTGCCAGCACCTTTAGCTTCGTAGTCCCTGGCACCGGGGAGCTGTTTTTT; cdr3_aa: CASTFSFVVPGTGELFF
j_call: TRBJ2-7; clone_size: many; v_call: TRBV6-2/TRBV6-3; d_call: NA; cdr3_nt: TGTGCCAGCAGTTACGGGACACCCTCCTACGAGCAGTACTTC; cdr3_aa: CASSYGTPSYEQYF
j_call: TRBJ1-5; clone_size: NA; v_call: TRBV6-1; d_call: NA; cdr3_nt: TGTGCCAGCAGTGATTGGGAGTGGGGCAATCAGCCCCAGCATTTT; cdr3_aa: CASSDWEWGNQPQHF
j_call: TRBJ2-3; clone_size: many; v_call: TRBV3-1; d_call: NA; cdr3_nt: TGTGCCAGCATCAGGGACATCCCAGATACGCAGTATTTT; cdr3_aa: CASIRDIPDTQYF
j_call: TRBJ2-3; clone_size: many; v_call: TRBV7-9; d_call: NA; cdr3_nt: TGTGCCAGCAGCTTCCCGGAGATGGGCACAGATACGCAGTATTTT; cdr3_aa: CASSFPEMGTDTQYF
j_call: TRBJ1-6; clone_size: many; v_call: TRBV13; d_call: NA; cdr3_nt: TGTGCCAGCAGCTTAGGCCGGGCAGGGTCCTATAATTCACCCCTCCACTTT; cdr3_aa: CASSLGRAGSYNSPLHF
j_call: TRBJ2-1; clone_size: NA; v_call: TRBV4-2; d_call: NA; cdr3_nt: TGTGCCAGCAGCCAAGATGGAGTTAACTCCTACAATGAGCAGTTCTTC; cdr3_aa: CASSQDGVNSYNEQFF
j_call: TRBJ2-7; clone_size: few; v_call: TRBV6-5; d_call: TRBD2; cdr3_nt: TGTGCCAGCAGTTACTTTAGCGGGAGGCTAGACGAGCAGTACTTC; cdr3_aa: CASSYFSGRLDEQYF
j_call: TRBJ2-7; clone_size: many; v_call: TRBV27; d_call: TRBD2; cdr3_nt: TGTGCCAGCAGTCCCCTCGCGGGAGCCGCCTCCTCCTACGAGCAGTACTTC; cdr3_aa: CASSPLAGAASSYEQYF